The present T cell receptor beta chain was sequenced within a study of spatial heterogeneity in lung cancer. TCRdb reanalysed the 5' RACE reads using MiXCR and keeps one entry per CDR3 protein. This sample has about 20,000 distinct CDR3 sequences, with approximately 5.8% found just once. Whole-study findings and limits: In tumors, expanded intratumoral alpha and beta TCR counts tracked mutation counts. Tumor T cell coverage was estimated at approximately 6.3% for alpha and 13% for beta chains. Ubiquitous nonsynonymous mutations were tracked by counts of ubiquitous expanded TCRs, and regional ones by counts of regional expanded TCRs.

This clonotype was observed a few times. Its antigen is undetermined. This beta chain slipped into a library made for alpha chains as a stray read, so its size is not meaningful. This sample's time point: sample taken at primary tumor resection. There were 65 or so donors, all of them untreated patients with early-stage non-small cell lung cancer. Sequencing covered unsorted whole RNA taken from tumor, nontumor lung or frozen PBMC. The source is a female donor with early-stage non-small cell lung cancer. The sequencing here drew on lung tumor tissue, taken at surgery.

CDR3 sequence (DNA): TGTGCCAGCAGCGCCCAAGTGGGGGGGAGCTCTGGAAACACCATATATTTT. It yields the protein CASSAQVGGSSGNTIYF. The chain carries TRBV9 and TRBJ1-3; a weak D match, TRBD1 (5 bases). Germline V gene data show CDR1 as SGDLS and CDR2 as YYNGEE. This CDR3 contains 17 residues. With 3 bases removed from V and 0 bases from J, the gap between germline ends came to 16 bases. The full variable domain, its missing parts supplied by reference TRBV9 and TRBJ1-3, is DSGVTQTPKHLITATGQRVTLRCSPRSGDLSVYWYQQSLDQGLQFLIQYYNGEERAKGNILERFSAQQFPDLHSELNLSSLELGDSALYFCASSAQVGGSSGNTIYFGEGSWLTVV.